The entry below describes one TCR beta chain. Its antigen is as yet unknown. Measured with immunoSEQ multiplex PCR; TCRdb has only the in-frame clones, and not every one. The table has 40,000 to 60,000 clones, roughly 90% seen once; the top ten hold 0.95% to 1.2%. The V end lost 2 bases, the J end lost 4 bases, and 13 bases lay between the germline ends. This CDR3 comprises 14 residues. In germline, CDR1 is SGHRS, CDR2 YFSETQ. This sample was included in a study of T cell responses to AZD1222 COVID-19 vaccine. Study-wide points: Dominant CD4 TCR responses targeted spike regions 160-218 and 743-854.

The specimen comprised peripheral blood, sampled 28 days after the second AZD1222 dose. The rearrangement uses TRBV5-1 and TRBJ2-7; D perhaps matches TRBD1 (6 bases). The TCR originated in an adult who received the AZD1222 COVID-19 vaccine. The CDR3 here is CASSFSQGKYEQYF. For the CDR3, the DNA is TGCGCCAGCAGCTTCTCGCAGGGGAAGTACGAGCAGTACTTC.